The 30 T cell receptor beta chains below come from one sample, sequenced in a study of radiation and T cells in renal cell carcinoma (dated by TCRdb to the early 2020s). Receptor libraries were prepared by the immunoSEQ multiplex PCR assay. Here the immuneACCESS table is served through TCRdb, limited to in-frame sequences with V and J called. Missing clones are a known gap in these copies; in checked studies unresolved V genes cover under half, and the rest lacks a known reason. A total of 130,000 or so clones appear in this sample, roughly 80% of them only once. The top ten clones comprise approximately 20% of the sample. The time point label corresponds to: baseline pretreatment blood. The treatment or condition label on this specimen signifies: 15 Gy SBRT to primary tumor, nephrectomy 4 weeks later. Sequences were derived from blood, sampled from a patient whose treatment included radiotherapy and nephrectomy. The receptor source for this set is a woman in her 50s with renal cell carcinoma.

The chain joins TRBV19 to TRBJ1-5, with D perhaps matching TRBD1 (5 bases). CDR1 is LNHDA, CDR2 SQIVND, per germline (reference sequence). The CDR3 runs to 14 residues. Trimming pared 7 bases from V and 2 bases from J, leaving 12 bases between. CDR3 in DNA: TGTGCCAGTATGGGGCAGGGCGGCAATCAGCCCCAGCATTTT. Translating it yields CASMGQGGNQPQHF.

This clone was detected only a few times. V usage is TRBV7-2 and J usage is TRBJ2-4, with D perhaps assigned TRBD1 or TRBD2 (6 bases each). Per the germline V gene, CDR1 is SGHTA and CDR2 is FQGNSA. This CDR3 region has 19 residues. Trimming shortened V by 1 base and J by 5 bases, and 24 bases separated the two germline ends. The CDR3, as DNA: TGTGCCAGCAGCTTAGAGATGGTCACGGGGGCGGGGTGGCAAAACATTCAGTACTTC. Amino acids: CASSLEMVTGAGWQNIQYF.

This CDR3 is CASSQSNSGGVETQYF. The DNA for the CDR3 is TGTGCCAGCAGCCAATCAAATAGCGGGGGGGTCGAGACCCAGTACTTC. The chain is built from TRBV9 and TRBJ2-5; 11 positions match TRBD2. The germline CDR1 and CDR2 sequences are SGDLS and YYNGEE. CDR3 size: 16 residues. With V trimmed by 4 bases and J by 5 bases, 10 bases remained unmatched.

This clone was seen only once. The chain has TRBV7-8 and TRBJ2-7; D not certain. V was trimmed by 4 bases and J by 2 bases, leaving 9 bases between them. Germline V gene data show CDR1 as SGHVS and CDR2 as FQNEAQ. CDR3 size: 13 residues. The CDR3 nucleotides read TGTGCCAGCAGCTCTCGGACCACCTACGAGCAGTACTTC. Its translation is CASSSRTTYEQYF.

This clone was seen a single time. V is TRBV15 and J is TRBJ1-2; unclear D gene. V lost 1 base and J 4 bases, leaving 16 bases between the germline ends. The CDR3 sequence is 16 residues long. From germline, CDR1 is LNHNV and CDR2 YYDKDF (reference sequence). The CDR3 DNA reads as TGTGCCACCAGCAGAGCAAGATCGGTGGCAGTCTATGGCTACACCTTC. Amino acid sequence: CATSRARSVAVYGYTF.

This sequence joins TRBV5-1 and TRBJ1-1, with 8 bases identical to TRBD1. Losses at the gene ends were 1 base for V and 4 bases for J; bases not matched to a gene: 6. Germline V gene lookup returns CDR1 SGHRS and CDR2 YFSETQ. The CDR3 runs 15 residues. This CDR3 is CASSLSPGGGTEAFF. The CDR3 nucleotides read TGCGCCAGCAGCTTGTCGCCAGGGGGCGGCACTGAAGCTTTCTTT. Variable domain in full (rest from reference TRBV5-1 and TRBJ1-1): KAGVTQTPRYLIKTRGQQVTLSCSPISGHRSVSWYQQTPGQGLQFLFEYFSETQRNKGNFPGRFSGRQFSNSRSEMNVSTLELGDSALYLCASSLSPGGGTEAFFGQGTRLTVV.

The CDR3 loop is CATSSGDNQYNEQFF. CDR3 nucleotide sequence: TGTGCCACCAGCTCGGGGGATAACCAATACAATGAGCAGTTCTTC. The chain has TRBV15 and TRBJ2-1; TRBD2 is a possible D gene (6 bases). The germline V gene encodes CDR1 LNHNV and CDR2 YYDKDF (reference sequence). The V and J ends lost 5 bases and 4 bases respectively, with 15 bases between them. The CDR3 consists of 15 residues.

The chain links TRBV14 to TRBJ1-1; D not resolved. Trimming left V 0 bases short and J 5 bases short, with 16 bases between. The CDR3 spans 16 residues. CDR1 is SGHDN, CDR2 FVKESK, per germline. CDR3 amino acids: CASSQDDGSIGTEAFF. The CDR3 nucleotides read TGTGCCAGCAGCCAAGACGACGGTAGCATCGGGACTGAAGCTTTCTTT. Combining the CDR3 with reference TRBV14 and TRBJ1-1 gives the whole variable domain EAGVTQFPSHSVIEKGQTVTLRCDPISGHDNLYWYRRVMGKEIKFLLHFVKESKQDESGMPNNRFLAERTGGTYSTLKVQPAELEDSGVYFCASSQDDGSIGTEAFFGQGTRLTVV.

This sequence joins TRBV6-5 and TRBJ1-1; TRBD1 might be the D (6 bases). V shed 2 bases and J shed 6 bases, with 13 bases lying between them. The CDR3 runs 14 residues. Germline assignment: CDR1 MNHEY and CDR2 SVGAGI. CDR3 DNA sequence: TGTGCCAGCAGTTACCATCAGGGGCGGTCTGAAGCTTTCTTT. Translated: CASSYHQGRSEAFF.

This sequence joins TRBV6-5 and TRBJ2-7, with D tentatively TRBD1 (6 bases). V dropped 2 bases and J dropped 6 bases, with 11 bases sitting between them. The CDR3 covers 13 residues. Germline V gene lookup returns CDR1 MNHEY and CDR2 SVGAGI. The CDR3 DNA reads as TGTGCCAGCAGTTACCGGAAGGACAGCGAGCAGTACTTC. Residues: CASSYRKDSEQYF.

V usage is TRBV7-2 and J usage is TRBJ1-2; 8 nucleotides line up with TRBD1. This CDR3 comprises 16 residues. J was trimmed by 4 bases and V by 5 bases; bases with no gene match: 12. Germline V CDR1 and CDR2: SGHTA, FQGNSA. The CDR3 reads CASSQRFQGAGYGYTF. For the CDR3, the DNA is TGTGCCAGCAGCCAAAGGTTCCAGGGGGCTGGCTATGGCTACACCTTC.

This clone has a handful of counts. The chain carries TRBV7-2 and TRBJ2-2; 9 nucleotides agree with TRBD2. V shed 1 base and J 5 bases; nucleotides not matched to a gene: 5. Germline V gene sequence: CDR1 SGHTA, CDR2 FQGNSA. This CDR3 contains 16 residues. The CDR3 bases are TGTGCCAGCAGCTTAGATAGCGGGAGCGTGACCGGGGAGCTGTTTTTT. Translation gives CASSLDSGSVTGELFF.

The CDR3 DNA reads TGCGCCAGCAGCCAAGATGTGCAGGCCCGGGTCTTGTATGGCTACACCTTC. It yields the protein CASSQDVQARVLYGYTF. The gene calls are TRBV4-3 and TRBJ1-2, with D hard to call. This CDR3 comprises 17 residues. Germline-derived CDR1 and CDR2 are LGHNA and YSLEER. Trimming stripped 0 bases from V and 5 bases from J, with 19 bases between.

The rearrangement links TRBV6-1 to TRBJ2-7, with D tentatively TRBD1 (5 bases). CDR1 is MNHNS, CDR2 SASEGT, per germline. The CDR3 has 14 residues. V lost 3 bases, J lost 5 bases, and 14 bases lay in between. For the CDR3, the DNA is TGTGCCAGCAGTGATCGTTTGGACAACCACGAGCAGTACTTC. Residues: CASSDRLDNHEQYF.

The chain employs TRBV6-5 and TRBJ1-2; TRBD1 might be the D (5 bases). V was pared by 6 bases and J by 7 bases, with 15 bases between. This CDR3 spans 13 amino acids. Germline V CDR1 and CDR2: MNHEY, SVGAGI. The CDR3 DNA follows: TGTGCCAGCAGGCAGGGTGTGAAGTCTGGCTACACCTTC. Encoded protein: CASRQGVKSGYTF.

The gene calls are TRBV6-6 and TRBJ2-3; D call uncertain. The germline V gene has CDR1 MNHNY and CDR2 SVGAGI (reference sequence). The CDR3 runs 13 residues. V dropped 5 bases and J dropped 4 bases, with 10 bases sitting between them. The chain's CDR3 is CASSPYLADTQYF. CDR3 coding DNA: TGTGCCAGCAGTCCTTACCTCGCAGATACGCAGTATTTT.

The rearrangement links TRBV7-2 to TRBJ2-7; the match to TRBD2 covers 9 bases. J lost 6 bases, V lost 3 bases, and 9 bases had no gene match. This CDR3 contains 15 residues. Germline CDR1 SGHTA, CDR2 FQGNSA. Here the CDR3 DNA reads TGTGCCAGCAGCTTGGTAACGGTAGCGGGAGTCGAGCAGTACTTC. Protein product: CASSLVTVAGVEQYF.

The V gene is TRBV7-8, the J gene TRBJ2-5, with D hard to call. V shed 1 base and J shed 5 bases, with 11 bases lying between them. The germline gives CDR1 SGHVS, CDR2 FQNEAQ. CDR3 length equals 14 residues. CDR3 region: CASSLDGGRETQYF. CDR3 bases: TGTGCCAGCAGCTTAGACGGCGGTAGGGAGACCCAGTACTTC.

The chain combines TRBV4-3 with TRBJ2-5; D unresolved. This CDR3 spans 15 amino acids. Germline values: CDR1 LGHNA, CDR2 YSLEER. With 0 bases removed from V and 0 bases from J, the gap between germline ends came to 8 bases. CDR3: CASSQEFRDQETQYF. In DNA, the CDR3 is TGCGCCAGCAGCCAAGAGTTTAGGGACCAAGAGACCCAGTACTTC.

The chain links TRBV9 to TRBJ2-3; no clear D. The CDR3 runs to 15 residues. Germline CDR1 and CDR2: SGDLS and YYNGEE. V shed 4 bases and J shed 0 bases, with 12 bases lying between them. For the CDR3, the DNA is TGTGCCAGCAGCCCGACTTGGGAAAGCACAGATACGCAGTATTTT. Translating gives CASSPTWESTDTQYF.

The table lists this clone with a few counts. The chain uses TRBV20-1 and TRBJ1-1; the D gene is possibly TRBD1 (5 bases). From germline, CDR1 is DFQATT and CDR2 SNEGSKA (reference sequence). V shed 5 bases and J shed 7 bases, with 11 bases lying between them. This CDR3 is 11 amino acids long. DNA for the CDR3: TGCAGTGCTCCACGCAGGGATGAAGCTTTCTTT. Translation gives CSAPRRDEAFF.

CDR3 sequence (DNA): TGTGCCAGCAGCTTAGCGGCAGGGGGGCGGACAACCTTCTATGGCTACACCTTC. Protein: CASSLAAGGRTTFYGYTF. V gene TRBV7-2 combines with J gene TRBJ1-2; 7 bases line up with TRBD1. Trimming cost V 0 bases and J 4 bases; bases outside gene matches: 14. The CDR3 runs 18 residues. Germline V gives CDR1 SGHTA, CDR2 FQGNSA.

This rearrangement joins TRBV5-8 to TRBJ2-2; 7 bases match TRBD1. The ends lost 1 base at V and 7 bases at J; junction bases unmatched: 7. This CDR3 has 15 residues. Germline CDR1 is SGHTS and CDR2 is YDEGEE. CDR3 DNA: TGTGCCAGCAGCTTGACAGGGGTAATTGGCGGGGAGCTGTTTTTT. This gives the protein CASSLTGVIGGELFF.

This chain joins TRBV5-1 and TRBJ1-2; D is unclear. CDR3 size: 15 residues. Looked up from germline, CDR1 is SGHRS and CDR2 is YFSETQ. With 0 bases removed from V and 2 bases from J, the gap between germline ends came to 11 bases. CDR3 nucleotides: TGCGCCAGCAGCTTGGCCCTTGACGGGAACTATGGCTACACCTTC. Translating gives CASSLALDGNYGYTF.

This clone was detected only a few times. V usage is TRBV5-1 and J usage is TRBJ1-1; the D is unclear. Germline V lookup: CDR1 SGHRS, CDR2 YFSETQ. CDR3 length equals 12 residues. The V and J ends lost 2 bases and 7 bases respectively, with 9 bases between them. The CDR3 nucleotides are TGCGCCAGCAGCTTAAGCTGGGGTGAAGCTTTCTTT. Encoded protein: CASSLSWGEAFF. The full variable domain, its missing parts supplied by reference TRBV5-1 and TRBJ1-1, is KAGVTQTPRYLIKTRGQQVTLSCSPISGHRSVSWYQQTPGQGLQFLFEYFSETQRNKGNFPGRFSGRQFSNSRSEMNVSTLELGDSALYLCASSLSWGEAFFGQGTRLTVV.

The sample holds one count of this clone. V is TRBV6-5 and J is TRBJ1-2; D uncertain. Germline V gene sequence: CDR1 MNHEY, CDR2 SVGAGI. The CDR3 length is 14 residues. V lost 8 bases to trimming and J lost 8 bases, with 21 bases between them. The CDR3 sequence: CASSTELGLGGYTF. The DNA for the CDR3 is TGTGCCAGCTCCACCGAACTAGGGTTGGGGGGCTACACCTTC.

This clone occurred once. The rearrangement links TRBV5-4 to TRBJ2-2; the D gene is possibly TRBD1 (6 bases). CDR3 length: 14 residues. The V end lost 4 bases, the J end lost 6 bases, and 13 bases lay between the germline ends. Germline-derived CDR1 and CDR2 are SGHNT and YYREEE (reference sequence). CDR3 bases: TGTGCCAGCAGCGTCCCAGGGGCGGCCGGGGAGCTGTTTTTT. This encodes CASSVPGAAGELFF.

This rearrangement joins TRBV5-6 to TRBJ2-7; D gene uncertain. The V end lost 2 bases, the J end lost 3 bases, and 12 bases lay between the germline ends. Germline V gene sequence: CDR1 SGHDT, CDR2 YYEEEE. The CDR3 runs to 14 residues. The CDR3 region has the DNA TGTGCCAGCAGCTTAGAAGGGATCGACTACGAGCAGTACTTC. This gives the protein CASSLEGIDYEQYF.

The chain combines TRBV14 with TRBJ2-1; D remains ambiguous. Between the trimmed V and J ends, which lost 0 bases and 7 bases, there was a span of 13 bases. Germline V gene sequence: CDR1 SGHDN, CDR2 FVKESK. This CDR3 has 15 amino acids. The CDR3 here is CASSQDVRRWNEQFF. In DNA form, the CDR3 reads TGTGCCAGCAGCCAAGATGTAAGACGCTGGAATGAGCAGTTCTTC.

The chain joins TRBV5-1 to TRBJ2-2, with D hard to call. V was shortened by 3 bases and J by 4 bases, with 7 bases between the two germline ends. CDR3 length equals 13 residues. Germline lookup yields CDR1 SGHRS and CDR2 YFSETQ. The CDR3 reads CASSSTVTGELFF. In nucleotides, the CDR3 is TGCGCCAGCAGCTCGACTGTCACCGGGGAGCTGTTTTTT.